This TCR beta chain is drawn from a study of long-term antiretroviral therapy in people with HIV. At least two post-ART and at least one pre-ART PBMC sample were available for each donor. In each sample, about 0.9-10 million cryopreserved PBMC were present before DNA extraction. Concerning this clone itself: Its antigen is unidentified.

Notes on the study in general: Dominant in the repertoire at all time points were clones expanded before ART. It was not possible to obtain data on ART adherence, viral resistance or therapy changes.

The immunoSEQ assay was v3.0, run at survey level. Libraries were prepared by immunoSEQ multiplex PCR; TCRdb keeps only in-frame clonotypes and omits some of them. The repertoire holds 30,000 to 35,000 clones, with 80% to 90% as singletons. The germline V gene has CDR1 SGHVS and CDR2 FQNEAQ. This CDR3 comprises 13 residues. V lost 5 bases and J lost 7; bases outside the gene matches: 8. This TCR came from a man between 18 and 35 years old with HIV. V and J are TRBV7-8 and TRBJ2-7, with 7 bases matching TRBD1. Sequencing used unsorted PBMCs, obtained 0.4 years before starting antiretroviral therapy. For the CDR3, the DNA is TGTGCCAGCAGCCTGGACAGGTCAGGGGAGCAGTACTTC. Protein product: CASSLDRSGEQYF.